This TCR beta chain was retrieved from a study of PD-L1 blockade in urothelial cancer. This CDR3 is built from 14 residues. Germline assignment: CDR1 SQVTM and CDR2 ANQGSEA. V was shortened by 3 bases and J by 2 bases, with 13 bases between the two germline ends. Repertoires were generated with immunoSEQ multiplex PCR, while TCRdb's copy carries only in-frame clones and drops some. This table holds roughly 2,200 clones, approximately 35% found once. The genes are TRBV29-1 and TRBJ1-2, with a tentative D call TRBD1 (5 bases). The sequence derives from a man aged 55 to 70 with urothelial cancer. The sequenced sample was tumor tissue, obtained before atezolizumab (anti-PD-L1) treatment. Here the CDR3 DNA reads TGCAGCGTTGAGGGGCCAGCAGTGAACTATGGCTACACCTTC. Protein sequence: CSVEGPAVNYGYTF. The entire variable domain, with the rest obtained from reference TRBV29-1 and TRBJ1-2, is as follows: SAVISQKPSRDICQRGTSLTIQCQVDSQVTMMFWYRQQPGQSLTLIATANQGSEATYESGFVIDKFPISRPNLTFSTLTVSNMSPEDSSIYLCSVEGPAVNYGYTFGSGTRLTVV.